The 20 T cell receptor beta chains below come from one sample, sequenced in a study of OX40 agonist ivuxolimab in advanced cancers. Measured with immunoSEQ multiplex PCR; TCRdb has only the in-frame clones, and not every one. Of roughly 28,000 clones in the sample, 75% to 85% are singletons; the top ten hold about 20%. Sequencing was performed on CD4+ or CD8+ T cells sorted from blood, taken in a trial of the OX40 agonist ivuxolimab. These receptors all come from an adult with an advanced solid tumor such as melanoma, head and neck, liver or kidney cancer.

This chain links TRBV11-1 with TRBJ2-1, with D hard to call. This CDR3 contains 13 residues. Trimming stripped 5 bases from V and 5 bases from J, with 10 bases between. Germline V CDR1 and CDR2: SGHAT, FQDESV (reference sequence). As DNA, the CDR3 is TGTGCCAGCAGCGTCGATCTGCACAATGAGCAGTTCTTC. Encoded protein: CASSVDLHNEQFF.

The chain couples TRBV9 to TRBJ2-1, with 10 nucleotides matching TRBD2. Trimming took 3 bases from V and 6 from J; bases not matched to a gene: 6. This CDR3 contains 15 residues. Germline CDR1 and CDR2: SGDLS and YYNGEE. In DNA form, the CDR3 reads TGTGCCAGCAGCGAGGGGGGGACTAGCGTCAATGAGCAGTTCTTC. Protein: CASSEGGTSVNEQFF.

The chain combines TRBV2 with TRBJ1-6; 8 bases align to TRBD1. The germline CDR1 and CDR2 sequences are SNHLY and FYNNEI. CDR3 length: 15 residues. V trimming: 6 bases; J trimming: 7 bases; junction bases outside the gene matches: 8. As DNA, the CDR3 is TGTGCCAGCAGACCCAGGGGGCACGGGAATTCACCCCTCCACTTT. Amino acid sequence: CASRPRGHGNSPLHF.

The rearrangement links TRBV11-2 to TRBJ1-4; 8 nucleotides match TRBD1. The CDR3 has 15 amino acids. V shed 5 bases, J shed 8 bases, and the junction held 10 bases outside the gene matches. Germline values: CDR1 SGHAT, CDR2 FQNNGV. The CDR3 spells CASSPPDRVDEKLFF. The DNA for the CDR3 is TGTGCCAGCAGCCCCCCGGACAGGGTAGACGAAAAACTGTTTTTT.

The rearrangement joins TRBV27 to TRBJ2-5; unclear D gene. The CDR3 extends over 15 amino acids. The V and J ends lost 7 bases and 5 bases respectively, with 20 bases between them. Germline CDR1 MNHEY, CDR2 SMNVEV (reference sequence). The CDR3 sequence: CASKRLGDTPETQYF. The CDR3 nucleotides are TGTGCCAGCAAAAGGCTCGGAGACACCCCGGAGACCCAGTACTTC.

This chain's CDR3 is CASSPAPGQDSTDTQYF. The CDR3 bases are TGTGCCAGCAGCCCGGCACCGGGACAAGACAGCACAGATACGCAGTATTTT. The rearrangement joins TRBV5-4 to TRBJ2-3, with a weak D call TRBD1 (6 bases). CDR1 and CDR2 from the germline V gene are SGHNT and YYREEE (reference sequence). V lost 4 bases, J lost 0 bases, and 18 bases lay in between. The CDR3 has 17 residues. Complete variable domain (other parts from reference TRBV5-4 and TRBJ2-3): ETGVTQSPTHLIKTRGQQVTLRCSSQSGHNTVSWYQQALGQGPQFIFQYYREEENGRGNFPPRFSGLQFPNYSSELNVNALELDDSALYLCASSPAPGQDSTDTQYFGPGTRLTVL.

The CDR3, as DNA: TGTGCCAGCAGCCGACGGACTAGCGGGTCCCACACAGATACGCAGTATTTT. Its translation: CASSRRTSGSHTDTQYF. The rearrangement uses TRBV7-9 and TRBJ2-3, with 11 bases fitting TRBD2. CDR1 and CDR2 (germline): SEHNR, FQNEAQ (reference sequence). The J segment lost 2 bases and the V segment lost 5 bases, leaving 9 bases of the junction unmatched. The CDR3 length is 17 residues.

The V and J genes are TRBV7-9 and TRBJ2-1; 10 bases map to TRBD2. The CDR3 contains 15 residues. V gave up 5 bases and J gave up 10 bases; unmatched junction bases: 11. CDR1 is SEHNR and CDR2 is FQNEAQ in the germline V gene (reference sequence). For the CDR3, the DNA is TGTGCCAGCAGCCGAGAATCGGCTAGCGGGAGAGAGCAGTTCTTC. Encoded protein: CASSRESASGREQFF.

V and J are TRBV7-6 and TRBJ2-1, with TRBD2 identical over 11 bases. The CDR3 has 17 residues. The germline V gene has CDR1 SGHVS and CDR2 FNYEAQ. Trimming at V came to 4 bases and at J to 3 bases, leaving 8 bases not matched to a gene. The CDR3 spells CASSYRPGTSGYNEQFF. DNA of the CDR3: TGTGCCAGCAGCTACCGCCCCGGGACTAGCGGCTACAATGAGCAGTTCTTC.

J is TRBJ2-1 and V is TRBV7-9; D not certain. The CDR3 totals 11 residues. The germline CDR1 and CDR2 sequences are SEHNR and FQNEAQ (reference sequence). Between the trimmed V and J ends, which lost 8 bases and 7 bases, there was a span of 9 bases. CDR3 loop: CASRAGNEQFF. Here the CDR3 DNA reads TGTGCCAGCCGTGCCGGGAATGAGCAGTTCTTC.

This chain uses TRBV28 with TRBJ2-7; D possibly corresponds to TRBD1 (6 bases). V lost 7 bases and J 2 bases, leaving 12 bases between the germline ends. The CDR3 consists of 13 residues. Germline assignment: CDR1 MDHEN and CDR2 SYDVKM. CDR3 in amino acids: CASTIQGTYEQYF. The CDR3 DNA follows: TGTGCCAGCACTATTCAGGGGACCTACGAGCAGTACTTC.

This rearrangement joins TRBV28 to TRBJ1-2, with D perhaps TRBD1 (5 bases). The CDR3 contains 14 residues. Germline V gene lookup returns CDR1 MDHEN and CDR2 SYDVKM. V gave up 5 bases and J gave up 4 bases, with 14 bases separating them. This CDR3 is CASSLLLGTYGYTF. CDR3 coding DNA: TGTGCCAGCAGTCTCCTTCTGGGGACCTATGGCTACACCTTC.

The genes are TRBV7-2 and TRBJ1-2; no clear D. The CDR3 loop spans 13 amino acids. CDR1 is SGHTA and CDR2 is FQGNSA in the germline V gene. V lost 0 bases to trimming and J lost 4 bases, with 6 bases between them. The CDR3 DNA follows: TGTGCCAGCAGCTTAGCGAATAGCTATGGCTACACCTTC. It specifies CASSLANSYGYTF.

The chain combines TRBV4-3 with TRBJ1-1; 7 nucleotides align to TRBD1. The CDR3 sequence is 12 residues long. The ends lost 4 bases at V and 6 bases at J; junction bases unmatched: 2. The germline V gene has CDR1 LGHNA and CDR2 YSLEER. The CDR3 region has the DNA TGCGCCAGCAGCCCCGGGACAGCTGAAGCTTTCTTT. Translation: CASSPGTAEAFF.

The V gene is TRBV9, the J gene TRBJ1-1; D might be TRBD1 (5 bases). CDR3 length: 14 residues. Germline V lookup: CDR1 SGDLS, CDR2 YYNGEE. Deletions cut 3 bases from V and 0 bases from J, with 9 bases between. The CDR3 DNA reads TGTGCCAGCAGCGCCGACAGCATGAACACTGAAGCTTTCTTT. Translation: CASSADSMNTEAFF.

This chain uses TRBV11-2 with TRBJ2-7; D might be TRBD1 (6 bases). The CDR3 runs to 16 residues. The germline gives CDR1 SGHAT, CDR2 FQNNGV. V was clipped by 5 bases and J by 3 bases, with 20 bases between them. CDR3 region: CASSGQGPPEGYEQYF. CDR3 nucleotide sequence: TGTGCCAGCAGCGGGCAGGGGCCCCCCGAAGGCTACGAGCAGTACTTC. The variable domain in full, completed from reference TRBV11-2 and TRBJ2-7, reads EAGVAQSPRYKIIEKRQSVAFWCNPISGHATLYWYQQILGQGPKLLIQFQNNGVVDDSQLPKDRFSAERLKGVDSTLKIQPAKLEDSAVYLCASSGQGPPEGYEQYFGPGTRLTVT.

The gene calls are TRBV5-4 and TRBJ1-4; no clear D gene. Trimming left V 0 bases short and J 5 bases short, with 5 bases between. CDR3 size: 13 residues. From germline, CDR1 is SGHNT and CDR2 YYREEE (reference sequence). The CDR3 bases are TGTGCCAGCAGCTTGGGTCCCAATGAAAAACTGTTTTTT. Translating it yields CASSLGPNEKLFF.

V gene TRBV10-3 combines with J gene TRBJ1-2; unclear D gene. Germline V gives CDR1 ENHRY, CDR2 SYGVKD. The ends were cut back, 3 bases at V and 0 bases at J, with 11 bases in the middle. This CDR3 is built from 15 residues. The CDR3 reads CAISERAVTNYGYTF. CDR3 nucleotides: TGTGCCATCAGTGAAAGGGCGGTGACTAACTATGGCTACACCTTC.

CDR3 DNA: TGTGCCAGCAGCTTACGCCGGACAGGGCATAATTCACCCCTCCACTTT. As protein: CASSLRRTGHNSPLHF. The chain is built from TRBV11-2 and TRBJ1-6; 8 positions agree with TRBD1. Germline-derived CDR1 and CDR2 are SGHAT and FQNNGV. This CDR3 contains 16 residues. Losses at the gene ends were 2 bases for V and 5 bases for J; bases not matched to a gene: 5.

V and J are TRBV5-4 and TRBJ1-2; 11 positions match TRBD1. The CDR3 is 15 amino acids. V lost 2 bases to trimming and J lost 6 bases; unmatched junction nucleotides: 6. Germline V gives CDR1 SGHNT, CDR2 YYREEE (reference sequence). In DNA, the CDR3 is TGTGCCAGCAGCTTCGGACAGGGGGCGACGAATGGCTACACCTTC. This encodes CASSFGQGATNGYTF.